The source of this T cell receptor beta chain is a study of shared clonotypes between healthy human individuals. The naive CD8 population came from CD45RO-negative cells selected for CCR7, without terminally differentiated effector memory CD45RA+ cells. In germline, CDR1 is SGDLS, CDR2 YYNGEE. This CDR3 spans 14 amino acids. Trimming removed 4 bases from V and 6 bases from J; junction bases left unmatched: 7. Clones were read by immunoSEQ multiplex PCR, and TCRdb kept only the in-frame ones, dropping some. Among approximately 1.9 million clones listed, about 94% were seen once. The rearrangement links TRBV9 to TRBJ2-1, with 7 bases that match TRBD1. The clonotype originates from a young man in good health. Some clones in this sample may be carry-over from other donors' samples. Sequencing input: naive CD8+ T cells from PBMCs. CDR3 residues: CASSMTGRGNEQFF. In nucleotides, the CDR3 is TGTGCCAGCAGCATGACAGGGAGAGGCAATGAGCAGTTCTTC.